The present T cell receptor beta chain was sequenced within a study of regulatory T cells in long-lasting Graves disease. The study's findings and limits: The small sample size may have reduced accuracy.

Building the TCR beta libraries relied on iRepertoire HTBI primers, and CDR3 regions underwent Arm-PCR. In TCRdb, the multiplex PCR reads were re-called with MiXCR into one record per CDR3 protein. Of about 540,000 distinct CDR3 sequences listed, roughly 12% are singletons. The sample's time point: newly diagnosed GD, antithyroid drugs for less than 3 months. There was RNA extracted from PBMCs, and the TCR library was made from it. This clonotype was observed at least ten times. Its target is not known. These same data were also listed under a study on T cells in Graves' hyperthyroidism and ophthalmopathy. That study adds: Before onset, ophthalmopathy was predicted by the model a median roughly six months earlier.

The sequence was collected from a man aged 30-40 years with Graves disease. Source: peripheral blood mononuclear cells (PBMCs), taken at new diagnosis, from a patient treated with antithyroid drugs.

The CDR3 nucleotides read TGTGCCAGCAGCCGAAAAGAGGGGAACACTGAAGCTTTCTTT. Translating gives CASSRKEGNTEAFF. This sequence joins TRBV7-9 and TRBJ1-1; D gene unclear. Germline V CDR1 and CDR2: SEHNR, FQNEAQ (reference sequence). The CDR3 is made up of 14 amino acids. Trimming shortened V by 5 bases and J by 1 base, and 11 bases separated the two germline ends.